One sample yielded the 25 T cell receptor beta chains listed below, sequenced in a study of CD8+ T cells in alopecia areata. Treatment specified: oral pan-JAK inhibitor, 5-10 mg twice daily. RNA, once extracted, was reverse transcribed into cDNA for use as the sequencing template. Sequencing was performed with immunoSEQ multiplex PCR; in TCRdb, only in-frame clones are kept and a portion is missing. The table has 120,000 or so clones, 58% seen once. Sequenced material: CD8+ T cells sorted from blood, taken at week 4, from a patient treated with tofacitinib. The receptor set was obtained from a human donor with alopecia areata.

This chain uses TRBV27 with TRBJ2-1; TRBD1 agrees at 9 bases. The V and J ends lost 4 bases and 8 bases, in that order; junction bases with no gene match: 6. Looked up from germline, CDR1 is MNHEY and CDR2 is SMNVEV (reference sequence). The CDR3 spans 14 residues. CDR3 amino acids: CASSSDRGGHEQFF. The CDR3 nucleotides are TGTGCCAGCAGTTCGGACAGGGGAGGGCATGAGCAGTTCTTC.

The chain recombines TRBV29-1 with TRBJ2-2; no firm D call. V was cut by 0 bases and J by 4 bases, with 18 bases left in between. The CDR3 is 17 residues long. Per germline, CDR1 SQVTM and CDR2 ANQGSEA. In nucleotides, the CDR3 is TGCAGCGTTGAAGATTTCGGCTCGCCTTCCGGCACCGGGGAGCTGTTTTTT. Its protein is CSVEDFGSPSGTGELFF.

The chain has TRBV13 and TRBJ1-1, with a weak D call TRBD1 (5 bases). The V gene lost 1 base and the J gene lost 10 bases, with 10 bases spanning the gap. Per germline, CDR1 PRHDT and CDR2 FYEKMQ (reference sequence). CDR3 length: 12 amino acids. DNA for the CDR3: TGTGCCAGCAGCTTAGATACGGGGGGAGCTTTCTTT. Translating gives CASSLDTGGAFF.

The chain employs TRBV7-6 and TRBJ2-1, with D possibly called TRBD1 or TRBD2 (5 bases each). The CDR3 totals 14 residues. Germline CDR1 reads SGHVS; CDR2 reads FNYEAQ. V was shortened by 0 bases and J by 2 bases, with 5 bases between the two germline ends. Here the CDR3 reads CASSLAGAYNEQFF. The CDR3 DNA reads TGTGCCAGCAGCTTAGCGGGGGCCTACAATGAGCAGTTCTTC.

The chain combines TRBV19 with TRBJ2-7, with 8 bases lining up with TRBD2. CDR3 length equals 17 residues. Trimming at V came to 9 bases and at J to 6 bases, leaving 22 bases not matched to a gene. CDR1 LNHDA and CDR2 SQIVND come from the germline V gene (reference sequence). Here the CDR3 reads CASSLIPPGTRYGEQYF. CDR3 nucleotides: TGTGCCAGCAGTTTGATCCCTCCCGGGACTAGGTATGGCGAGCAGTACTTC.

V and J are TRBV19 and TRBJ1-1; D ambiguous. V shed 4 bases and J shed 0 bases, with 9 bases lying between them. From germline, CDR1 is LNHDA and CDR2 SQIVND (reference sequence). The CDR3 has 14 residues. The CDR3 spells CASSSGYMNTEAFF. The CDR3 DNA is TGTGCCAGTAGTAGCGGCTACATGAACACTGAAGCTTTCTTT.

The chain couples TRBV29-1 to TRBJ2-2; tentative D call: TRBD2 (5 bases). Germline assignment: CDR1 SQVTM and CDR2 ANQGSEA. The CDR3 runs to 13 residues. Between the trimmed V and J ends, which lost 7 bases and 4 bases, there was a span of 13 bases. CDR3 nucleotide sequence: TGCAGCGCCATCGATGGGAGCACCGGGGAGCTGTTTTTT. Its protein is CSAIDGSTGELFF.

This clone was counted between two and nine times. The chain carries TRBV29-1 and TRBJ1-1; the D gene is possibly TRBD1 (6 bases). Germline assignment: CDR1 SQVTM and CDR2 ANQGSEA. This CDR3 spans 13 amino acids. V gave up 1 base and J gave up 1 base, with 7 bases separating them. Here the CDR3 reads CSVEGRGNTEAFF. Written as DNA, the CDR3 is TGCAGCGTTGAAGGCAGGGGGAACACTGAAGCTTTCTTT. Looking up the rest from reference TRBV29-1 and TRBJ1-1 gives the full variable domain: SAVISQKPSRDICQRGTSLTIQCQVDSQVTMMFWYRQQPGQSLTLIATANQGSEATYESGFVIDKFPISRPNLTFSTLTVSNMSPEDSSIYLCSVEGRGNTEAFFGQGTRLTVV.

This clone was recorded once. V is TRBV14 and J is TRBJ2-4; TRBD2 agrees at 10 bases. J lost 6 bases, V lost 0 bases, and 2 bases had no gene match. This CDR3 has 15 residues. The germline CDR1 and CDR2 sequences are SGHDN and FVKESK. The CDR3 is CASSQDWTSGNIQYF. The DNA of the CDR3 is TGTGCCAGCAGCCAAGACTGGACTAGCGGAAACATTCAGTACTTC.

The rearrangement uses TRBV5-1 and TRBJ2-1; 7 bases are a match to TRBD1. CDR1 and CDR2 from the germline V gene are SGHRS and YFSETQ. CDR3 length: 14 residues. V dropped 2 bases and J dropped 9; count of bases not matched to a gene: 8. The CDR3 DNA follows: TGCGCCAGCAGCTTCGGTCAGGGGGAGAGTGAGCAGTTCTTC. Amino acid sequence: CASSFGQGESEQFF.

The sample holds a few counts of this clone. The chain employs TRBV27 and TRBJ1-5; D not certain. V lost 6 bases and J lost 6, with 15 bases in between. CDR3 length: 14 residues. In germline, CDR1 is MNHEY, CDR2 SMNVEV (reference sequence). This CDR3 reads CASSLGGTPQPQHF. As DNA, the CDR3 is TGTGCCAGCAGCCTGGGCGGTACCCCTCAGCCCCAGCATTTT.

About this clone: Other nucleotide sequences from this sample produce the same CDR3. The chain links TRBV9 to TRBJ2-6; the D is unclear. The length of the CDR3 is 14 residues. Germline assignment: CDR1 SGDLS and CDR2 YYNGEE. V lost 0 bases and J 3 bases, leaving 4 bases between the germline ends. CDR3 protein: CASSVGGGANVLTF. The CDR3 DNA reads as TGTGCCAGCAGCGTAGGAGGTGGGGCCAACGTCCTGACTTTC.

The J gene is TRBJ2-1, the V gene TRBV2, with TRBD2 matching over 8 bases. Unmatched junction bases numbered 5, after V lost 7 bases and J lost 0 bases. The CDR3 consists of 15 residues. CDR1 is SNHLY, CDR2 FYNNEI, per germline. The CDR3 loop is CASTVAGGSYNEQFF. DNA for the CDR3: TGTGCCAGCACAGTGGCGGGGGGCTCCTACAATGAGCAGTTCTTC.

J is TRBJ1-5 and V is TRBV11-2; D is uncertain. CDR3 length: 14 amino acids. In germline, CDR1 is SGHAT, CDR2 FQNNGV. V was pared by 2 bases and J by 4 bases, with 9 bases between. The CDR3 region has the DNA TGTGCCAGCAGCTTAACCTCGGGGAATCAGCCCCAGCATTTT. Translation: CASSLTSGNQPQHF.

In DNA form, the CDR3 reads TGCGCCAGCAGCCAATTTTCCGGGGGCCATAAAGAGACCCAGTACTTC. It codes for CASSQFSGGHKETQYF. The chain couples TRBV4-1 to TRBJ2-5; D is possibly TRBD1 or TRBD2 (6 bases each). Per germline, CDR1 MGHRA and CDR2 YSYEKL. With 2 bases removed from V and 3 bases from J, the gap between germline ends came to 16 bases. The CDR3 length is 16 residues.

J is TRBJ1-5 and V is TRBV6-6; a weak D match, TRBD1 (6 bases). CDR3 size: 14 residues. The V end was cut by 7 bases, the J end by 0 bases, with 10 bases between. The germline V gene has CDR1 MNHNY and CDR2 SVGAGI (reference sequence). CDR3 sequence reads: CASIGQNSNQPQHF. CDR3 bases: TGTGCCAGCATAGGACAGAATAGCAATCAGCCCCAGCATTTT.

The genes are TRBV9 and TRBJ2-5; D may be TRBD2 (5 bases). Germline CDR1 is SGDLS and CDR2 is YYNGEE. The CDR3 is 16 amino acids. The ends were cut back, 2 bases at V and 1 base at J, with 15 bases in the middle. CDR3 sequence: CASSVSGGGPQETQYF. The CDR3 DNA reads TGTGCCAGCAGCGTGAGCGGCGGAGGACCCCAAGAGACCCAGTACTTC.

This chain connects TRBV30 to TRBJ1-4; D gene uncertain. The ends were cut back, 4 bases at V and 0 bases at J, with 12 bases in the middle. Germline-derived CDR1 and CDR2 are GTSNPN and SVGIG (reference sequence). This CDR3 comprises 15 residues. CDR3 sequence (DNA): TGTGCCTGGACCCTAAGACATTCAACTAATGAAAAACTGTTTTTT. Protein sequence: CAWTLRHSTNEKLFF. Drawing the rest from reference TRBV30 and TRBJ1-4, the complete variable domain is SQTIHQWPATLVQPVGSPLSLECTVEGTSNPNLYWYRQAAGRGLQLLFYSVGIGQISSEVPQNLSASRPQDRQFILSSKKLLLSDSGFYLCAWTLRHSTNEKLFFGSGTQLSVL.

V is TRBV29-1 and J is TRBJ2-5, with 12 nucleotides matching TRBD1. The end of the DNA is better explained by TRBJ2-7, so the J call may be wrong. Germline V lookup: CDR1 SQVTM, CDR2 ANQGSEA. The CDR3 extends over 16 amino acids. The CDR3 here is CSVVFSGQGARNEQYF. DNA of the CDR3: TGCAGCGTTGTCTTTTCGGGACAGGGGGCGAGGAACGAGCAGTACTTC.

Only a few counts were recorded for this clone. The rearrangement uses TRBV29-1 and TRBJ2-1, with a tentative D call TRBD2 (6 bases). The germline CDR1 and CDR2 sequences are SQVTM and ANQGSEA. V lost 3 bases and J 7 bases, leaving 16 bases between the germline ends. The CDR3 has 14 amino acids. The DNA for the CDR3 is TGCAGCGTTGAGGCGGGACCCTCGGCGAATGAGCAGTTCTTC. As protein: CSVEAGPSANEQFF.

The V gene is TRBV7-8, the J gene TRBJ1-1, with D perhaps matching TRBD1 (5 bases). V was trimmed by 3 bases and J by 4 bases, leaving 9 bases between them. Germline CDR1 reads SGHVS; CDR2 reads FQNEAQ. The CDR3 extends over 13 amino acids. CDR3 bases: TGTGCCAGCAGCTTCGACAGTGGCACTGAAGCTTTCTTT. Residues: CASSFDSGTEAFF.

The sample holds a few counts of this clone. The rearrangement joins TRBV27 to TRBJ2-3; D call uncertain. Germline V gene lookup returns CDR1 MNHEY and CDR2 SMNVEV (reference sequence). Deletions cut 5 bases from V and 6 bases from J, with 3 bases between. The CDR3 contains 10 residues. The DNA for the CDR3 is TGTGCCAGCAGTCCGGATACGCAGTATTTT. It codes for CASSPDTQYF.

This clone was counted a single time. Written as DNA, the CDR3 is TGTGCCAGCAGCTCGTATGTCACTAGCACGGGTGCAGATACGCAGTATTTT. This codes for CASSSYVTSTGADTQYF. The chain employs TRBV7-2 and TRBJ2-3, with TRBD2 as a possible D gene (6 bases). V lost 4 bases, J lost 4 bases, and 21 bases lay in between. Germline V gene lookup returns CDR1 SGHTA and CDR2 FQGNSA. The CDR3 sequence is 17 residues long.

This clone was found a few times. J is TRBJ2-7 and V is TRBV2; D is perhaps TRBD1 (6 bases). The CDR3 has 13 amino acids. The germline CDR1 and CDR2 sequences are SNHLY and FYNNEI. V shed 9 bases and J shed 2 bases, with 14 bases lying between them. DNA for the CDR3: TGTGCCAGGCAGGGGTCGATCCCCTACGAGCAGTACTTC. Protein sequence: CARQGSIPYEQYF.

The V call is TRBV25-1, the J call TRBJ1-4; 7 bases align to TRBD1. CDR1 and CDR2 from the germline V gene are MGHDK and SYGVNS. V trimming: 1 base; J trimming: 6 bases; junction bases outside the gene matches: 8. CDR3 length: 16 amino acids. CDR3 amino acids: CASSELDRVLYEKLFF. The DNA for the CDR3 is TGTGCCAGCAGTGAATTAGACAGGGTTCTCTATGAAAAACTGTTTTTT.